The 17 T cell receptor beta chains given below trace back to one sample, sequenced in a study of blood T cell repertoires in COVID-19. Sequencing was performed with immunoSEQ multiplex PCR; in TCRdb, only in-frame clones are kept and a portion is missing. The data hold 250,000 or so clones, with 84% observed a single time. Sequencing used peripheral blood. The receptors were sampled from a man between 35 and 55 years old who had recovered from COVID-19.

This rearrangement joins TRBV10-3 to TRBJ2-3; D gene uncertain. Germline V CDR1 and CDR2: ENHRY, SYGVKD. The CDR3 length is 14 residues. Deletions cut 2 bases from V and 2 bases from J, with 8 bases between. The CDR3 here is CAISENPLTDTQYF. The CDR3 DNA sequence: TGTGCCATCAGTGAGAATCCTCTCACAGATACGCAGTATTTT.

This rearrangement joins TRBV12-5 to TRBJ2-3; unclear D gene. This CDR3 is built from 16 residues. V lost 1 base and J 0 bases, leaving 11 bases between the germline ends. In germline, CDR1 is LGHNT, CDR2 FRNRAP. The CDR3 DNA reads as TGTGCTAGTGGTTTGGCAGGTGACACGAGCACAGATACGCAGTATTTT. Translating it yields CASGLAGDTSTDTQYF.

This chain joins TRBV2 and TRBJ2-1; 7 positions agree with TRBD1. The V segment lost 9 bases and the J segment 4 bases; nucleotides outside the gene matches: 9. This CDR3 has 14 residues. Germline-derived CDR1 and CDR2 are SNHLY and FYNNEI. As DNA, the CDR3 is TGTGCCAGTTACAGGGGTCGCCGTTACAATGAGCAGTTCTTC. Amino acid sequence: CASYRGRRYNEQFF.

The V gene is TRBV30, the J gene TRBJ1-6; D is perhaps TRBD1 (5 bases). The CDR3 length is 15 residues. From germline, CDR1 is GTSNPN and CDR2 SVGIG (reference sequence). Trimming cost V 1 base and J 7 bases, with 14 bases left between them. The CDR3 reads CAWSDVRGVNSPLHF. The CDR3 DNA follows: TGTGCCTGGAGTGATGTCCGGGGGGTAAATTCACCCCTCCACTTT.

This clone was seen just once. The rearrangement uses TRBV6-5 and TRBJ1-5, with TRBD1 matching over 10 bases. The length of the CDR3 is 15 residues. V lost 5 bases, J lost 4 bases, and 5 bases stayed unmatched. Germline V lookup: CDR1 MNHEY, CDR2 SVGAGI. CDR3 protein: CASSRDRGRNQPQHF. The CDR3 nucleotides are TGTGCCAGCAGTCGCGACAGGGGGCGGAATCAGCCCCAGCATTTT.

The CDR3, as DNA: TGTGCCAGCAGCTTAGTCTCGTCTGTGGCGGGAGGTGGAGATACGCAGTATTTT. This codes for CASSLVSSVAGGGDTQYF. This chain links TRBV7-6 with TRBJ2-3; 8 bases agree with TRBD2. The CDR3 totals 18 residues. V lost 1 base and J lost 5; bases outside the gene matches: 14. CDR1 and CDR2 (germline): SGHVS, FNYEAQ.

The J gene is TRBJ2-7, the V gene TRBV18; 11 nucleotides line up with TRBD1. Germline V gene lookup returns CDR1 KGHSH and CDR2 LQKENI. This CDR3 is built from 15 residues. The V segment lost 2 bases and the J segment 3 bases; nucleotides outside the gene matches: 3. DNA for the CDR3: TGTGCCAGCTCACCAGTCGGGACAGGGGGCTACGAGCAGTACTTC. This sequence encodes CASSPVGTGGYEQYF.

The chain is built from TRBV7-2 and TRBJ2-7, with 8 nucleotides matching TRBD2. The V gene's germline CDR1 is SGHTA and CDR2 FQGNSA. After removal of 1 base from V and 2 bases from J, the junction contained 1 base not matched to a gene. The CDR3 is 14 amino acids. The CDR3 sequence: CASSLVLAAYEQYF. CDR3 nucleotides: TGTGCCAGCAGCTTAGTACTAGCGGCCTACGAGCAGTACTTC. The full variable domain, completed using reference TRBV7-2 and TRBJ2-7, is GAGVSQSPSNKVTEKGKDVELRCDPISGHTALYWYRQSLGQGLEFLIYFQGNSAPDKSGLPSDRFSAERTGGSVSTLTIQRTQQEDSAVYLCASSLVLAAYEQYFGPGTRLTVT.

In its sample, this clone was seen once. The chain couples TRBV5-1 to TRBJ2-1; D gene unclear. The germline V and J ends were trimmed by 4 bases and 4 bases, with 12 bases remaining between them. CDR3 size: 14 residues. Germline-derived CDR1 and CDR2 are SGHRS and YFSETQ. DNA for the CDR3: TGCGCCAGCAGCCCTCCAGGCGTTTACAATGAGCAGTTCTTC. It codes for CASSPPGVYNEQFF.

The chain recombines TRBV2 with TRBJ1-5; weak D call: TRBD1 (5 bases). Germline assignment: CDR1 SNHLY and CDR2 FYNNEI. Trimming pared 7 bases from V and 7 bases from J, leaving 14 bases between. CDR3 length: 13 residues. CDR3 nucleotide sequence: TGTGCCAGCAAGGGGCAGGTGGAGCAGCCCCAGCATTTT. The encoded protein is CASKGQVEQPQHF.

In this sample, this clone turned up a few times. The chain uses TRBV7-9 and TRBJ2-3; a possible D gene is TRBD2 (6 bases). Trimming took off 5 bases at V and 5 bases at J, with 14 bases between the two ends. CDR3 length: 14 amino acids. Germline values: CDR1 SEHNR, CDR2 FQNEAQ (reference sequence). CDR3 loop: CASSRGTYLDTQYF. For the CDR3, the DNA is TGTGCCAGCAGCCGCGGGACTTACCTAGATACGCAGTATTTT.

The rearrangement joins TRBV7-9 to TRBJ2-5, with a tentative D call TRBD1 (6 bases). With 1 base removed from V and 1 base from J, the gap between germline ends came to 10 bases. The CDR3 contains 15 residues. From germline, CDR1 is SEHNR and CDR2 FQNEAQ (reference sequence). The CDR3 loop is CASSLEGGGQETQYF. The CDR3, as DNA: TGTGCCAGCAGCTTAGAAGGGGGTGGCCAAGAGACCCAGTACTTC.

This rearrangement joins TRBV6-4 to TRBJ1-4, with a tentative D call TRBD1 (6 bases). V was cut by 0 bases and J by 8 bases, with 19 bases left in between. CDR1 and CDR2 (germline): MRHNA, SNTAGT. The CDR3 has 17 residues. The CDR3 bases are TGTGCCAGCAGTGACTCGAATCCCTTCAGGGGCGGCGAAAAACTGTTTTTT. Translated, it gives CASSDSNPFRGGEKLFF.

The J gene is TRBJ1-1, the V gene TRBV6-2 or TRBV6-3; D unclear. This CDR3 comprises 13 residues. Trimming took 2 bases from V and 4 from J, leaving 8 bases between them. Germline CDR1 and CDR2: MNHEY and SVGEGT. The CDR3 is CASSYLRGTEAFF. CDR3 nucleotides: TGTGCCAGCAGTTACCTCCGGGGCACTGAAGCTTTCTTT.

The chain joins TRBV6-4 to TRBJ2-5; possible D gene TRBD2, 7 bases. V lost 3 bases and J 5 bases, leaving 16 bases between the germline ends. The CDR3 is 15 amino acids. In germline, CDR1 is MRHNA, CDR2 SNTAGT. CDR3 sequence reads: CASSESGGAAETQYF. CDR3 in DNA: TGTGCCAGCAGTGAATCGGGGGGCGCGGCGGAGACCCAGTACTTC.

The chain uses TRBV28 and TRBJ2-3, with 9 bases that match TRBD2. J was trimmed by 1 base and V by 6 bases; bases with no gene match: 11. The CDR3 loop spans 17 amino acids. Germline V lookup: CDR1 MDHEN, CDR2 SYDVKM. CDR3: CASSPPLSGSGTDTQYF. DNA for the CDR3: TGTGCCAGCAGCCCGCCACTTAGCGGGAGCGGCACAGATACGCAGTATTTT.

This chain connects TRBV30 to TRBJ2-3; possible D gene TRBD2, 5 bases. This CDR3 has 14 amino acids. Trimming took off 2 bases at V and 2 bases at J, with 11 bases between the two ends. Germline assignment: CDR1 GTSNPN and CDR2 SVGIG (reference sequence). The DNA for the CDR3 is TGTGCCTGGAGTAGACTGGACTTCACAGATACGCAGTATTTT. Translated, it gives CAWSRLDFTDTQYF.